What follows are 21 T cell receptor beta chains derived from one specimen sequenced in a study of T cell responses to AZD1222 COVID-19 vaccine. Here immunoSEQ multiplex PCR was the method, and the copy in TCRdb shows in-frame clones only, minus some. The table lists around 81,000 clones, approximately 90% of them singletons, with about 8% in the top ten. This sample comprised peripheral blood, obtained 28 days after the second AZD1222 dose. Source of these receptors: an adult who received the AZD1222 COVID-19 vaccine.

The chain employs TRBV19 and TRBJ1-5, with 10 bases aligning to TRBD1. Germline CDR1 LNHDA, CDR2 SQIVND (reference sequence). This CDR3 contains 13 residues. After removal of 5 bases from V and 7 bases from J, the junction contained 2 bases not matched to a gene. CDR3 in DNA: TGTGCCAGTAGTTTGACAGGGGGCCAGCCCCAGCATTTT. Its protein product is CASSLTGGQPQHF.

V gene TRBV24-1 combines with J gene TRBJ1-5, with a possible D match to TRBD1 (6 bases). Deletions cut 7 bases from V and 2 bases from J, with 14 bases between. Germline V lookup: CDR1 KGHDR, CDR2 SFDVKD. There are 15 residues in the CDR3. CDR3 coding DNA: TGTGCCACCAGAGTTCCGGACAGCCGCAATCAGCCCCAGCATTTT. Its protein is CATRVPDSRNQPQHF.

CDR3 region: CASSPNGEVSGNTIYF. The CDR3 DNA follows: TGTGCCAGCAGCCCCAATGGAGAAGTCTCTGGAAACACCATATATTTT. The V call is TRBV6-6, the J call TRBJ1-3; D is ambiguous. The CDR3 spans 16 residues. V lost 6 bases and J lost 0, with 15 bases in between. CDR1 MNHNY and CDR2 SVGAGI come from the germline V gene (reference sequence).

In the case of this clone: One end of the junction varies from germline; a read error may be responsible. The genes are TRBV7-7 and TRBJ2-2, with 9 bases that match TRBD1. CDR3 size: 16 residues. Per the germline V gene, CDR1 is SSHAT and CDR2 is FNYEAQ (reference sequence). CDR3 loop: CASTSSGTGSLGELFF. CDR3 nucleotide sequence: TGTGCTAGCACTAGCTCCGGGACAGGGTCGTTGGGGGAGCTGTTTTTT.

V gene TRBV6-1 combines with J gene TRBJ2-2; D gene ambiguous. The germline V gene encodes CDR1 MNHNS and CDR2 SASEGT. This CDR3 has 13 amino acids. Deletions cut 0 bases from V and 4 bases from J, with 3 bases between. CDR3 DNA sequence: TGTGCCAGCAGTGAAGCCGGCACCGGGGAGCTGTTTTTT. Protein sequence: CASSEAGTGELFF.

DNA for the CDR3: TGTGCCAGCAGTTTACCCCGACAGCGAGGCTACACCTTC. The encoded protein is CASSLPRQRGYTF. This rearrangement joins TRBV12-3 or TRBV12-4 to TRBJ1-2; D is perhaps TRBD1 (5 bases). Trimming removed 2 bases from V and 8 bases from J, with 12 bases in between. This CDR3 has 13 amino acids.

This clone was counted a single time. V usage is TRBV7-9 and J usage is TRBJ2-7; possibly TRBD2 for D (5 bases). CDR3 length equals 15 residues. Germline CDR1 reads SEHNR; CDR2 reads FQNEAQ (reference sequence). With 1 base removed from V and 3 bases from J, the gap between germline ends came to 13 bases. CDR3 residues: CASSLGGRSGYEQYF. The CDR3 DNA is TGTGCCAGCAGCTTAGGCGGCAGGAGCGGCTACGAGCAGTACTTC.

CDR3 DNA: TGCAGTGGGGCGGGGGACTACGAGCAGTACTTC. Translated, it gives CSGAGDYEQYF. The J gene is TRBJ2-7, the V gene TRBV20-1; TRBD2 agrees at 7 bases. The J segment lost 3 bases and the V segment lost 7 bases, leaving 3 bases of the junction unmatched. This CDR3 region has 11 residues. The germline V gene encodes CDR1 DFQATT and CDR2 SNEGSKA (reference sequence).

V is TRBV10-3 and J is TRBJ2-1; 7 bases line up with TRBD2. Germline CDR1 reads ENHRY; CDR2 reads SYGVKD. The CDR3 has 13 amino acids. Trimming removed 11 bases from V and 0 bases from J; junction bases left unmatched: 4. CDR3 residues: CAGSGTSYNEQFF. The CDR3 nucleotides read TGTGCCGGCAGCGGGACCTCCTACAATGAGCAGTTCTTC.

J is TRBJ2-1 and V is TRBV5-4; the D gene is possibly TRBD2 (6 bases). V was cut by 1 base and J by 4 bases, with 9 bases left in between. The CDR3 length is 14 residues. Germline CDR1 SGHNT, CDR2 YYREEE (reference sequence). DNA for the CDR3: TGTGCCAGCAGCTTGAATAGCGGATACAATGAGCAGTTCTTC. This translates into CASSLNSGYNEQFF.

The CDR3 bases are TGTGCCAGCAGCTTGCCCGCTGGCTATGGCTACACCTTC. Translating it yields CASSLPAGYGYTF. The rearrangement links TRBV11-1 to TRBJ1-2; no clear D. The germline gives CDR1 SGHAT, CDR2 FQDESV (reference sequence). The CDR3 runs 13 residues. Trimming cost V 3 bases and J 4 bases, with 9 bases left between them.

This clone occurred once. The J gene is TRBJ2-5, the V gene TRBV6-6; 8 positions match TRBD2. Germline V lookup: CDR1 MNHNY, CDR2 SVGAGI (reference sequence). J was trimmed by 5 bases and V by 7 bases; bases with no gene match: 6. This CDR3 has 13 residues. CDR3 nucleotides: TGTGCCAGCACCAGCGGGAGTTGGGAGACCCAGTACTTC. It specifies CASTSGSWETQYF.

This chain links TRBV6-5 with TRBJ1-2; TRBD1 matches at 7 bases. The V gene's germline CDR1 is MNHEY and CDR2 SVGAGI. With V trimmed by 6 bases and J by 2 bases, 6 bases remained unmatched. The CDR3 loop spans 14 amino acids. In DNA form, the CDR3 reads TGTGCCAGCAGACAAGGGGGCGCCAACTATGGCTACACCTTC. It specifies CASRQGGANYGYTF.

For the CDR3, the DNA is TGTGCCAGCAGCTTATCGCCGGGACAGGGGAGGGGCGGGGAGCTGTTTTTT. This sequence encodes CASSLSPGQGRGGELFF. The rearrangement joins TRBV7-3 to TRBJ2-2, with TRBD1 identical over 10 bases. The length of the CDR3 is 17 residues. Looked up from germline, CDR1 is SGHTA and CDR2 is FQGTGA. Trimming removed 2 bases from V and 7 bases from J; junction bases left unmatched: 10. Supplemented by reference TRBV7-3 and TRBJ2-2, the full variable domain reads GAGVSQTPSNKVTEKGKYVELRCDPISGHTALYWYRQSLGQGPEFLIYFQGTGAADDSGLPNDRFFAVRPEGSVSTLKIQRTERGDSAVYLCASSLSPGQGRGGELFFGEGSRLTVL.

In this sample, this clone turned up once. The rearrangement joins TRBV10-1 to TRBJ1-2, with 7 positions matching TRBD1. V was clipped by 5 bases and J by 4 bases; unmatched bases: 13. Germline V gene lookup returns CDR1 WNHNN and CDR2 SYGVQD (reference sequence). This CDR3 contains 16 residues. Here the CDR3 DNA reads TGCGCCAGCAGTTCCGGGGACAGCCTATGGGGCTATGGCTACACCTTC. The encoded protein is CASSSGDSLWGYGYTF.

This chain connects TRBV19 to TRBJ1-6; TRBD1 aligns across 10 bases. After removal of 7 bases from V and 9 bases from J, the junction contained 6 bases not matched to a gene. This CDR3 has 14 residues. Per the germline V gene, CDR1 is LNHDA and CDR2 is SQIVND (reference sequence). CDR3 protein: CASMHRTGGSPLHF. In DNA form, the CDR3 reads TGTGCCAGTATGCATCGGACAGGGGGTTCACCCCTCCACTTT.

This chain joins TRBV28 and TRBJ1-2; weak D call: TRBD1 (5 bases). Germline V gene data show CDR1 as MDHEN and CDR2 as SYDVKM. V gave up 2 bases and J gave up 3 bases, with 13 bases separating them. This CDR3 has 15 amino acids. CDR3 protein: CASSLDPTEHYGYTF. The CDR3 nucleotides are TGTGCCAGCAGTTTAGACCCGACAGAGCACTATGGCTACACCTTC.

The chain employs TRBV10-1 and TRBJ2-7; D might be TRBD2 (6 bases). CDR1 is WNHNN, CDR2 SYGVQD, per germline (reference sequence). Trimming stripped 5 bases from V and 2 bases from J, with 10 bases between. This CDR3 spans 13 amino acids. CDR3 sequence (DNA): TGCGCCAGCAGTCCAGGGAGGACCTACGAGCAGTACTTC. Translated: CASSPGRTYEQYF.

A note on this clone: The sample has other DNA sequences that encode this CDR3 too. The genes are TRBV3-1 (or the pseudogene TRBV3-2) and TRBJ1-1; D is uncertain. V was clipped by 4 bases and J by 5 bases, with 8 bases between them. The CDR3 length is 12 residues. Looked up from germline, CDR1 is LGHDT and CDR2 is YNNKEL (reference sequence). The DNA for the CDR3 is TGTGCCAGCAGCCCTGGAGGGACTGAAGCTTTCTTT. Its translation: CASSPGGTEAFF.

The V call is TRBV7-7, the J call TRBJ2-2, with a possible D match to TRBD2 (5 bases). This CDR3 has 14 amino acids. The germline CDR1 and CDR2 sequences are SSHAT and FNYEAQ (reference sequence). Trimming shortened V by 5 bases and J by 4 bases, and 11 bases separated the two germline ends. The CDR3 DNA is TGTGCCAGCAGCCCTGGACTGGGCACCGGGGAGCTGTTTTTT. Amino acid sequence: CASSPGLGTGELFF.

The V gene is TRBV5-1, the J gene TRBJ1-5; D might be TRBD1 (6 bases). CDR3 length: 16 residues. Looked up from germline, CDR1 is SGHRS and CDR2 is YFSETQ. V dropped 4 bases and J dropped 3 bases, with 17 bases sitting between them. The CDR3 DNA follows: TGCGCCAGCAGCCCCACAGGGACCCCTCCCAATCAGCCCCAGCATTTT. Its translation is CASSPTGTPPNQPQHF.